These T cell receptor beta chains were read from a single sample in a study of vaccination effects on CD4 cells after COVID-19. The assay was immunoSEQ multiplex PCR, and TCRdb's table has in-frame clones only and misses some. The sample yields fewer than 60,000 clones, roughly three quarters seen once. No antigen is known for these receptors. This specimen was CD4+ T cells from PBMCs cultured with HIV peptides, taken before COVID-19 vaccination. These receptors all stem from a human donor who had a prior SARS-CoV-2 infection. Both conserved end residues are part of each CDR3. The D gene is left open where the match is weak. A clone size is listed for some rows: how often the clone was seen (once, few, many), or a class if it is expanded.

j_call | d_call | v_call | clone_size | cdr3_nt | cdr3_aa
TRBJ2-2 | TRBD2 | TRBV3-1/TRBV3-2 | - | TGTGCCAGCAGCCAAGAGCGGGGGACCGGGGAGCTGTTTTTT | CASSQERGTGELFF
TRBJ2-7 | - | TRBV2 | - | TGTGCCAGCAGTGGGGGATTCGAGCAGTACTTC | CASSGGFEQYF
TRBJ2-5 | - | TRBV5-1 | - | TGCGCCAGCAGCTTGGCCGCTCAGGGGGGAGAGACCCAGTACTTC | CASSLAAQGGETQYF
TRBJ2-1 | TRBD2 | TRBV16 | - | TGTGCCAGCAGCCAACTAGCGGGAGGGCCTTATGGCAATGAGCAGTTCTTC | CASSQLAGGPYGNEQFF
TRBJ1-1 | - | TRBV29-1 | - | TGCAGCGTTACGGACGGGTTTAACACTGAAGCTTTCTTT | CSVTDGFNTEAFF
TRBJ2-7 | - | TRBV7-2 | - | TGTGCCAGCAGCTTAGAGGGCGGGACCCCTCCATTAGGGCAGTACTTC | CASSLEGGTPPLGQYF
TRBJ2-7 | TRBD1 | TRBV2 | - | TGTGCCAGCAGTGAAGCCGACAGGGGCGAGCAGTACTTC | CASSEADRGEQYF
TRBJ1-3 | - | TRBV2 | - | TGTGCCAGCAGTGAAGTTAAGGTTTCGGCTGGAAACACCATATATTTT | CASSEVKVSAGNTIYF
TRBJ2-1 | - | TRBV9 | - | TGTGCCAGCAGCCCCTCTGTGGTTCGCAATGAGCAGTTCTTC | CASSPSVVRNEQFF
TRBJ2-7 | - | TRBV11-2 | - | - | CASSFGAGSYEQYF
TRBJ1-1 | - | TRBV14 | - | TGTGCCAGCAGCCCCCCCGGACATATCTCGAACACTGAAGCTTTCTTT | CASSPPGHISNTEAFF
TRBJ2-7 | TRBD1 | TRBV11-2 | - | TGTGCCAGCAGCCCCCTATACGTTCGGGACAGAGCCTACGAGCAGTACTTC | CASSPLYVRDRAYEQYF
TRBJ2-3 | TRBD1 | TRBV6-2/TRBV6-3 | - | TGTGCCAGCAGTTACCCGGGGACAGGGAAACTAAAGATCACAGATACGCAGTATTTT | CASSYPGTGKLKITDTQYF
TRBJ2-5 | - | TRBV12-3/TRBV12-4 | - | TGTGCCAGCAGTTTCCTTGGAGAGACCCAGTACTTC | CASSFLGETQYF
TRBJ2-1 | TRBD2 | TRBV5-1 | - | TGCGCCAGCAGCTTGGTGGCGGGAGGGTACAATGAGCAGTTCTTC | CASSLVAGGYNEQFF
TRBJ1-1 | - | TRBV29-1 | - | TGCAGCGGCCGGGGAGGGGTATGGGGGAACACTGAAGCTTTCTTT | CSGRGGVWGNTEAFF
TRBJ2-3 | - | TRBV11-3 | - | TGTGCCAGCAGCTTAGAGAATCGGGGTTCAGATACGCAGTATTTT | CASSLENRGSDTQYF
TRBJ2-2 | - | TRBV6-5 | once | TGTGCCAGCAGTTATACGGGCTCCCCCGGGGAGCTGTTTTTT | CASSYTGSPGELFF
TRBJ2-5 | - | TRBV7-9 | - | TGTGCCAGCAGCTTCGGTCAGTTAGAGACCCAGTACTTC | CASSFGQLETQYF
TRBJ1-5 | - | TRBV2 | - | TGTGCCAGCAGTAAGGACAGAGGTGATCAGCCCCAGCATTTT | CASSKDRGDQPQHF
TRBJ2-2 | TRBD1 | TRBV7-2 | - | TGTGCCAGCAGCCCGGGGACAGGGGCTAACACCGGGGAGCTGTTTTTT | CASSPGTGANTGELFF
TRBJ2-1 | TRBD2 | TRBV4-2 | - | TGTGCCAGCAGCCACGGTAGCGGGACCTACAATGAGCAGTTCTTC | CASSHGSGTYNEQFF
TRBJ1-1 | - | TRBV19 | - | TGTGCCAGTAGTCCCCTTTACAGGGTACGAGCCATGAACACTGAAGCTTTCTTT | CASSPLYRVRAMNTEAFF
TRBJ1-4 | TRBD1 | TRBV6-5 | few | TGTGCCAGCAGGGGACAGACAACTAATGAAAAACTGTTTTTT | CASRGQTTNEKLFF
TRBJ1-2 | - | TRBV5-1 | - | TGCGCCAGCAGCTTACAGGGCGGTGGCTACACCTTC | CASSLQGGGYTF
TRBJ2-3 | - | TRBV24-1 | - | TGTGCCACCAGTGACCCATCCAGAGGCACAGATACGCAGTATTTT | CATSDPSRGTDTQYF
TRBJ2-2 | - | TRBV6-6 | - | TGTGCCAGCCACGGATCCGGGGAGCTGTTTTTT | CASHGSGELFF
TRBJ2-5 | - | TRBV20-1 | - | TGCAGTGCTAGAAAAGACGCGACCCAGTACTTC | CSARKDATQYF
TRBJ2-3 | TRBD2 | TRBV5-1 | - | TGCGCCAGCAGCTACGGGGGGGCAGATACGCAGTATTTT | CASSYGGADTQYF
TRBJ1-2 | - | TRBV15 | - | TGTGCCACCAGCAGAGATTTAGGGTATGGCTACACCTTC | CATSRDLGYGYTF
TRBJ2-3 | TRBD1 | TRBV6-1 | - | TGTGCCAGCAGTGGAGGACAGGGGGCTTCGCCTAGCACAGATACGCAGTATTTT | CASSGGQGASPSTDTQYF
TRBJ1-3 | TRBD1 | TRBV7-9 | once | TGTGCCAGCAGCCTTGACAGGGACGGAAACACCATATATTTT | CASSLDRDGNTIYF
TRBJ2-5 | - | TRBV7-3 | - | TGTGCCAGCAGCAAAGGGTCTCAAGAGACCCAGTACTTC | CASSKGSQETQYF
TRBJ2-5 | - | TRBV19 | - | TGTGCCAGTAGTATGAGTACATCACAAGAGACCCAGTACTTC | CASSMSTSQETQYF
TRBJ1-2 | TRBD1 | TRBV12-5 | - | TGTGCTAGTGGTTTGGTATCCGGACAGGGGAGCTATGGCTACACCTTC | CASGLVSGQGSYGYTF
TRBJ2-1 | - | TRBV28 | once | TGTGCCAGCAGTTTATTAGACCTCGACAGTTGGCAGTTCTTC | CASSLLDLDSWQFF
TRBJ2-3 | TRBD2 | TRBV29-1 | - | TGCAGCGTTTCCCGCGGGAGTAGGGCAGATACGCAGTATTTT | CSVSRGSRADTQYF
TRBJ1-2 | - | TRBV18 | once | TGTGCCAGCTCACTACGACAGGTCTCTAACTATGGCTACACCTTC | CASSLRQVSNYGYTF
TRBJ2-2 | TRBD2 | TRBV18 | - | TGTGCCAGCTCACCACGGGGCGGGACTAGATCCGCGGGGGAGCTGTTTTTT | CASSPRGGTRSAGELFF
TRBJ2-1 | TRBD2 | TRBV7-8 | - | TGTGCCAGCAGTGGGTTAGCGGGGGGAATCAGCTCCTACAATGAGCAGTTCTTC | CASSGLAGGISSYNEQFF